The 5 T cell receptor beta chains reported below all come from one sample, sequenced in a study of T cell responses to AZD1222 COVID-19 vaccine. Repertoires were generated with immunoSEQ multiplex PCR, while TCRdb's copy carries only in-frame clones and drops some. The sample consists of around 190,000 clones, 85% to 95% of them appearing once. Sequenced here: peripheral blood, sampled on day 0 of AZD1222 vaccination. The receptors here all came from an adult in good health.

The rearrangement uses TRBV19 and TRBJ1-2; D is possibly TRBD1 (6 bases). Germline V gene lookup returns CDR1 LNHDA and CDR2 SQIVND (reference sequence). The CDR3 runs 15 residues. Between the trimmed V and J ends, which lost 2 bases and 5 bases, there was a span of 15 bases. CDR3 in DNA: TGTGCCAGTAGTATATTGGCCAGGGGACTATATGGCTACACCTTC. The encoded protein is CASSILARGLYGYTF.

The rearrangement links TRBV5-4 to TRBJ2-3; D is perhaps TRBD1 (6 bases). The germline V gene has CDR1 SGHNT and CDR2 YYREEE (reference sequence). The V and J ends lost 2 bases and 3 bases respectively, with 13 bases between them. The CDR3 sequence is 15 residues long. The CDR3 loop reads CASSFPGEMTDTQYF. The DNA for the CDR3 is TGTGCCAGCAGCTTCCCAGGGGAAATGACAGATACGCAGTATTTT.

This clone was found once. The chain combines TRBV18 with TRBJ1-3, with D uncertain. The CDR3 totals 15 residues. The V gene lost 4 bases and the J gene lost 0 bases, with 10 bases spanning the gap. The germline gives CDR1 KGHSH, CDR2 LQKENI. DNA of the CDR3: TGTGCCAGCTCACGGGCTGAAATCTCTGGAAACACCATATATTTT. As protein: CASSRAEISGNTIYF.

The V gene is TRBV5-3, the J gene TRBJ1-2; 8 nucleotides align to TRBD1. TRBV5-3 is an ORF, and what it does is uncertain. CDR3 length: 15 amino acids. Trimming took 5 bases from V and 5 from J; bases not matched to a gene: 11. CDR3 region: CARRYRQGRRYGYTF. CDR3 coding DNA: TGTGCCAGAAGGTATCGACAGGGGAGAAGGTATGGCTACACCTTC.

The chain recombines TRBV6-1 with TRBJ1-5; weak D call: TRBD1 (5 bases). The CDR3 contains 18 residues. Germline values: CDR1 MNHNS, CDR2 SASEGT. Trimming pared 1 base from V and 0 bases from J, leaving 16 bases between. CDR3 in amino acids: CASSEGATATYSNQPQHF. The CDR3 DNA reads TGTGCCAGCAGTGAAGGAGCGACAGCGACCTATAGCAATCAGCCCCAGCATTTT.